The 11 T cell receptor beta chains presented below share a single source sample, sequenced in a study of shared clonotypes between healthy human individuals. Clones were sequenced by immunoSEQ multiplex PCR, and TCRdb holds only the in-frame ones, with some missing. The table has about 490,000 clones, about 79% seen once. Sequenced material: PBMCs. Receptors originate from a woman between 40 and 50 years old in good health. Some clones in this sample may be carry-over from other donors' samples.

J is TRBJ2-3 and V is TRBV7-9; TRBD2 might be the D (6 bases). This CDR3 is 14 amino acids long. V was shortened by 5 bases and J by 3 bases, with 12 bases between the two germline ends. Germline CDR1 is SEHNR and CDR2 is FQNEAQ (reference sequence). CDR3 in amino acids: CASSHPGVTDTQYF. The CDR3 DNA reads TGTGCCAGCAGCCACCCGGGGGTTACAGATACGCAGTATTTT.

The CDR3 is CASSIRQGAEEQYF. The CDR3 nucleotides are TGTGCCAGCAGCATAAGACAGGGGGCCGAGGAGCAGTACTTC. This rearrangement joins TRBV7-2 to TRBJ2-7; 10 bases fit TRBD1. The CDR3 is 14 amino acids. Losses at the gene ends were 5 bases for V and 7 bases for J; bases not matched to a gene: 8. Looked up from germline, CDR1 is SGHTA and CDR2 is FQGNSA. Together with reference TRBV7-2 and TRBJ2-7, the CDR3 gives the full variable domain: GAGVSQSPSNKVTEKGKDVELRCDPISGHTALYWYRQSLGQGLEFLIYFQGNSAPDKSGLPSDRFSAERTGGSVSTLTIQRTQQEDSAVYLCASSIRQGAEEQYFGPGTRLTVT.

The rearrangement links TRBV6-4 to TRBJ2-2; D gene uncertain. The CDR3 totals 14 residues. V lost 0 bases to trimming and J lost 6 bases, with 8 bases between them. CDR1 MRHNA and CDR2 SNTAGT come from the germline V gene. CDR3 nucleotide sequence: TGTGCCAGCAGTGACTCGTTAGTCTCCGGGGAGCTGTTTTTT. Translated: CASSDSLVSGELFF.

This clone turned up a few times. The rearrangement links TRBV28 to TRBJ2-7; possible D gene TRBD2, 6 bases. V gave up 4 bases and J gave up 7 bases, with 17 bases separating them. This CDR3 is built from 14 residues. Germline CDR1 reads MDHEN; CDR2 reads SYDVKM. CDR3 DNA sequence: TGTGCCAGCAGTTCCTTGGCGGGTCGGGGGGAGCAGTACTTC. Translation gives CASSSLAGRGEQYF.

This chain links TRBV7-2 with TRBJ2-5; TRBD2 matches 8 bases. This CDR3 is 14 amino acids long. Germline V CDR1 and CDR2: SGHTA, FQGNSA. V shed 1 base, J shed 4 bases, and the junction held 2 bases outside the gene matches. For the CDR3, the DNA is TGTGCCAGCAGCTTAGTCACTAGCGGAGAGACCCAGTACTTC. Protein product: CASSLVTSGETQYF.

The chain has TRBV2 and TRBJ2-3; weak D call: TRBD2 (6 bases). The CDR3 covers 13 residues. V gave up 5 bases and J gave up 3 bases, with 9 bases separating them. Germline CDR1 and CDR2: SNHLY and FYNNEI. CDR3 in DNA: TGTGCCAGCAGTAGGGACTCTACAGATACGCAGTATTTT. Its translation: CASSRDSTDTQYF.

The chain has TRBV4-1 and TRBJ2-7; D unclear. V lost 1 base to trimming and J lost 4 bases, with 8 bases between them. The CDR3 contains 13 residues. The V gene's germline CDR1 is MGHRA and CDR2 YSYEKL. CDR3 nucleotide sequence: TGCGCCAGCAGCCAAGGGCACGCATACGAGCAGTACTTC. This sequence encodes CASSQGHAYEQYF.

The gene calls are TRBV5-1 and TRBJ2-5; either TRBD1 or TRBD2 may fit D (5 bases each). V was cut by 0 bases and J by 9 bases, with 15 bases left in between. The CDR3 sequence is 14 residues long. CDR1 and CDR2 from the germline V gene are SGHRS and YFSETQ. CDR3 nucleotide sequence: TGCGCCAGCAGCTTGGAAGGAGGCCTAGGGGCCCAGTACTTC. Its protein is CASSLEGGLGAQYF.

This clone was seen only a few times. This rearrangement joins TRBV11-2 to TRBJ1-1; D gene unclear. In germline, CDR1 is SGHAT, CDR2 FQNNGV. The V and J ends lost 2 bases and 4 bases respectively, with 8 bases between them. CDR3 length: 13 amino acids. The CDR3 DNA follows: TGTGCCAGCAGCTTACCGGTTCGCACTGAAGCTTTCTTT. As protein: CASSLPVRTEAFF. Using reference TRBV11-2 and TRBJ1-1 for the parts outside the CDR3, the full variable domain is EAGVAQSPRYKIIEKRQSVAFWCNPISGHATLYWYQQILGQGPKLLIQFQNNGVVDDSQLPKDRFSAERLKGVDSTLKIQPAKLEDSAVYLCASSLPVRTEAFFGQGTRLTVV.

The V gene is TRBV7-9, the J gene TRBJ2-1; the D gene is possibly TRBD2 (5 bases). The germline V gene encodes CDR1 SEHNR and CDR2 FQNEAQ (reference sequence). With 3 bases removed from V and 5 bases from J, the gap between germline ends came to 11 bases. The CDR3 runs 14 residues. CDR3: CASSLSGSHNEQFF. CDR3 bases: TGTGCCAGCAGCTTGAGCGGATCCCACAATGAGCAGTTCTTC.

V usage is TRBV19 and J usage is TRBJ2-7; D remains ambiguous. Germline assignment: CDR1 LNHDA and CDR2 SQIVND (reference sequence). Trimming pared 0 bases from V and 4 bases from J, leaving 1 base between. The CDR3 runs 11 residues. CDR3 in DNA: TGTGCCAGTAGTATAGATTACGAGCAGTACTTC. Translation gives CASSIDYEQYF.